Listed here are 5 T cell receptor beta chains from one sample, sequenced in a study of blood T cell repertoires in COVID-19. The method was immunoSEQ multiplex PCR; TCRdb's version includes in-frame clones alone and lacks a portion of them. This table holds around 30,000 clones, roughly 82% found once. Sequenced: peripheral blood. The receptors shown here come from a human donor in a cohort sampled during active COVID-19.

The chain has TRBV10-3 and TRBJ2-2; D remains unclear. V dropped 0 bases and J dropped 7 bases, with 15 bases sitting between them. The CDR3 length is 16 residues. CDR1 is ENHRY, CDR2 SYGVKD, per germline. The CDR3 sequence is CAISESLGAWVGELFF. The CDR3 bases are TGTGCCATCAGTGAGTCGCTAGGCGCCTGGGTCGGGGAGCTGTTTTTT.

There are many counts of this clone. The V and J genes are TRBV5-1 and TRBJ1-1, with 9 bases fitting TRBD1. The CDR3 covers 14 residues. Trimming took 5 bases from V and 2 from J; bases not matched to a gene: 4. Per germline, CDR1 SGHRS and CDR2 YFSETQ. As DNA, the CDR3 is TGCGCCAGCAGACTACAGGGGGCAAACACTGAAGCTTTCTTT. Encoded protein: CASRLQGANTEAFF.

This chain connects TRBV11-2 to TRBJ2-2; D gene uncertain. The CDR3 extends over 14 amino acids. Germline CDR1 is SGHAT and CDR2 is FQNNGV. Trimming shortened V by 0 bases and J by 5 bases, and 7 bases separated the two germline ends. Here the CDR3 reads CASSLDPGTGELFF. The CDR3 DNA reads TGTGCCAGCAGCTTAGATCCGGGTACCGGGGAGCTGTTTTTT.

This chain connects TRBV11-1 to TRBJ2-1, with TRBD1 matching 7 bases. The CDR3 loop spans 14 amino acids. V lost 4 bases, J lost 4 bases, and 4 bases stayed unmatched. CDR1 is SGHAT and CDR2 is FQDESV in the germline V gene (reference sequence). The CDR3 reads CASSYRDSYNEQFF. In DNA, the CDR3 is TGTGCCAGCAGCTACCGGGACAGTTACAATGAGCAGTTCTTC.

The chain recombines TRBV5-1 with TRBJ1-6; perhaps TRBD1 as D (5 bases). CDR3 size: 14 residues. V shed 0 bases and J shed 8 bases, with 9 bases lying between them. The germline V gene encodes CDR1 SGHRS and CDR2 YFSETQ. DNA of the CDR3: TGCGCCAGCAGCTTGGATACAGGTGATTCACCCCTCCACTTT. As protein: CASSLDTGDSPLHF.